This T cell receptor beta chain stems from a study of control samples from healthy donors and cancer patients. The V end lost 0 bases, the J end lost 0 bases, and 16 bases lay between the germline ends. The CDR3 has 18 residues. CDR1 is SGDLS, CDR2 YYNGEE, per germline. This table comes from immunoSEQ multiplex PCR, and its TCRdb copy is limited to in-frame clones, with some not included. Among around 190,000 clones, around nine tenths were seen once, and the ten largest hold roughly 1.3%. The V and J genes are TRBV9 and TRBJ1-3; possibly TRBD1 for D (5 bases). The receptor's source is a man aged 25-45 years in good health. The material sequenced was blood. The CDR3 nucleotides read TGTGCCAGCAGCGTAGCGGCAGGGCCTTCCAACTCTGGAAACACCATATATTTT. Protein product: CASSVAAGPSNSGNTIYF.